These 25 T cell receptor beta chains share one sample of origin, sequenced in a study of blood T cell repertoires in COVID-19. This table comes from immunoSEQ multiplex PCR, and its TCRdb copy is limited to in-frame clones, with some not included. The sample lists around 130,000 clones, about 83% occurring once. Source material: peripheral blood. The source of these receptors is a man aged 40-49 years with active or convalescent COVID-19.

This clone was counted only a few times. This sequence joins TRBV7-2 and TRBJ1-3; no firm D call. V dropped 5 bases and J dropped 1 base, with 12 bases sitting between them. Looked up from germline, CDR1 is SGHTA and CDR2 is FQGNSA. CDR3 length: 15 amino acids. The CDR3 nucleotides are TGTGCCAGCAGCCTCTTACAGCTTTCTGGAAACACCATATATTTT. This gives the protein CASSLLQLSGNTIYF.

This clone has just one count. The chain carries TRBV4-3 and TRBJ2-1; possibly TRBD2 for D (5 bases). V lost 3 bases to trimming and J lost 2 bases, with 14 bases between them. The CDR3 is 16 residues long. Germline V lookup: CDR1 LGHNA, CDR2 YSLEER. The CDR3 bases are TGCGCCAGCAGCCAGGAGGCGCTAGCCCCCTACAATGAGCAGTTCTTC. Its protein product is CASSQEALAPYNEQFF.

In this sample, this clone turned up a few times. The chain has TRBV7-9 and TRBJ1-5; a possible D gene is TRBD1 (5 bases). Trimming left V 0 bases short and J 6 bases short, with 21 bases between. The germline gives CDR1 SEHNR, CDR2 FQNEAQ (reference sequence). This CDR3 has 18 residues. The DNA of the CDR3 is TGTGCCAGCAGCTTAGCACCCCCTGGGAAGGGGAATTCTCAGCCCCAGCATTTT. It codes for CASSLAPPGKGNSQPQHF. The entire variable domain, with the rest obtained from reference TRBV7-9 and TRBJ1-5, is as follows: DTGVSQNPRHKITKRGQNVTFRCDPISEHNRLYWYRQTLGQGPEFLTYFQNEAQLEKSRLLSDRFSAERPKGSFSTLEIQRTEQGDSAMYLCASSLAPPGKGNSQPQHFGDGTRLSIL.

The rearrangement joins TRBV27 to TRBJ1-1, with a weak D call TRBD1 (5 bases). The CDR3 has 12 residues. CDR1 MNHEY and CDR2 SMNVEV come from the germline V gene (reference sequence). V lost 4 bases and J lost 7, with 10 bases in between. Here the CDR3 DNA reads TGTGCCAGCAGTTCCGGGACTCTTGAAGCTTTCTTT. Protein: CASSSGTLEAFF.

The chain has TRBV15 and TRBJ2-3, with D unclear. Germline V gives CDR1 LNHNV, CDR2 YYDKDF (reference sequence). V lost 5 bases and J lost 2, with 5 bases in between. The CDR3 runs to 12 residues. In nucleotides, the CDR3 is TGTGCCACCAGCTCATCCACAGATACGCAGTATTTT. This codes for CATSSSTDTQYF.

This clone was counted a few times. The chain joins TRBV9 to TRBJ2-1; D is unresolved. This CDR3 contains 14 residues. CDR1 is SGDLS and CDR2 is YYNGEE in the germline V gene. Trimming stripped 4 bases from V and 3 bases from J, with 11 bases between. DNA of the CDR3: TGTGCCAGCAGCCCCCAGGTCCTCTACAATGAGCAGTTCTTC. Translated: CASSPQVLYNEQFF.

The chain carries TRBV30 and TRBJ1-1; the match to TRBD1 covers 8 bases. Looked up from germline, CDR1 is GTSNPN and CDR2 is SVGIG (reference sequence). V dropped 5 bases and J dropped 5; count of bases not matched to a gene: 4. This CDR3 region has 12 residues. CDR3: CAWGQGGTEAFF. DNA for the CDR3: TGTGCCTGGGGACAGGGAGGAACTGAAGCTTTCTTT.

The chain carries TRBV6-5 and TRBJ1-2; D is uncertain. V lost 2 bases and J lost 8, with 12 bases in between. Germline V lookup: CDR1 MNHEY, CDR2 SVGAGI. This CDR3 has 13 amino acids. The CDR3 DNA reads as TGTGCCAGCAGTTACGGATATAGAGGGGGCTACACCTTC. It codes for CASSYGYRGGYTF.

The chain combines TRBV19 with TRBJ2-2; 7 bases align to TRBD1. The CDR3 covers 14 residues. Germline lookup yields CDR1 LNHDA and CDR2 SQIVND (reference sequence). Unmatched junction bases numbered 5, after V lost 6 bases and J lost 4 bases. DNA of the CDR3: TGTGCCAGTAGGGTAGCAGGGGGCACCGGGGAGCTGTTTTTT. Protein: CASRVAGGTGELFF.

This sequence joins TRBV24-1 and TRBJ2-2; the D gene is possibly TRBD1 (6 bases). This CDR3 is 16 amino acids long. Trimming cost V 2 bases and J 6 bases, with 15 bases left between them. Per the germline V gene, CDR1 is KGHDR and CDR2 is SFDVKD. CDR3 amino acids: CATSDSRQANSGELFF. CDR3 DNA: TGTGCCACCAGTGATTCAAGACAGGCTAATTCCGGGGAGCTGTTTTTT.

CDR3 bases: TGCGCCAGCACCCCATGGACAGGGGGATTTGGGGCCAACGTCCTGACTTTC. Its translation: CASTPWTGGFGANVLTF. V and J are TRBV5-1 and TRBJ2-6; 10 nucleotides line up with TRBD1. Germline assignment: CDR1 SGHRS and CDR2 YFSETQ. The CDR3 spans 17 residues. With V trimmed by 6 bases and J by 3 bases, 9 bases remained unmatched.

This chain connects TRBV5-4 to TRBJ2-2, with D maybe TRBD2 (6 bases). Per the germline V gene, CDR1 is SGHNT and CDR2 is YYREEE (reference sequence). The CDR3 is 17 residues long. The ends were cut back, 4 bases at V and 5 bases at J, with 21 bases in the middle. This CDR3 reads CASSPRGLGRGTGELFF. In DNA form, the CDR3 reads TGTGCCAGCAGCCCGAGGGGACTGGGGCGGGGTACCGGGGAGCTGTTTTTT. The full variable domain, with the rest looked up from reference TRBV5-4 and TRBJ2-2, is ETGVTQSPTHLIKTRGQQVTLRCSSQSGHNTVSWYQQALGQGPQFIFQYYREEENGRGNFPPRFSGLQFPNYSSELNVNALELDDSALYLCASSPRGLGRGTGELFFGEGSRLTVL.

The DNA of the CDR3 is TGTGCCAGCAGCTTGGCTGTGACAGGGGGGCATCAGCCCCAGCATTTT. Translated, it gives CASSLAVTGGHQPQHF. The rearrangement joins TRBV5-5 to TRBJ1-5; 9 bases map to TRBD1. Germline V gene lookup returns CDR1 SGHKS and CDR2 YYEKEE (reference sequence). V was clipped by 0 bases and J by 5 bases; unmatched bases: 6. This CDR3 has 16 residues.

This chain uses TRBV11-1 with TRBJ2-3, with 10 bases matching TRBD1. This CDR3 has 15 amino acids. V trimming: 6 bases; J trimming: 4 bases; junction bases outside the gene matches: 7. Germline-derived CDR1 and CDR2 are SGHAT and FQDESV (reference sequence). CDR3 bases: TGTGCCAGCAGGGATTGGGACAGGGGATCAGATACGCAGTATTTT. Translating it yields CASRDWDRGSDTQYF.

J is TRBJ1-4 and V is TRBV27; D call uncertain. The V end was cut by 6 bases, the J end by 5 bases, with 10 bases between. The CDR3 is 13 amino acids. The V gene's germline CDR1 is MNHEY and CDR2 SMNVEV (reference sequence). The CDR3 nucleotides are TGTGCCAGCAGCCCGATTCAGAATGAAAAACTGTTTTTT. Its protein product is CASSPIQNEKLFF.

The chain uses TRBV5-1 and TRBJ2-5; maybe TRBD2 (6 bases). Germline CDR1 and CDR2: SGHRS and YFSETQ. V gave up 5 bases and J gave up 2 bases, with 16 bases separating them. There are 15 residues in the CDR3. This chain's CDR3 is CASRDHPAGQETQYF. The CDR3 DNA reads TGCGCCAGCAGAGACCACCCCGCGGGGCAAGAGACCCAGTACTTC.

V and J are TRBV9 and TRBJ2-1, with D possibly TRBD1 on 5 matching bases. Per the germline V gene, CDR1 is SGDLS and CDR2 is YYNGEE. Trimming took 3 bases from V and 6 from J, leaving 10 bases between them. This CDR3 contains 13 residues. CDR3: CASSATQGNEQFF. CDR3 in DNA: TGTGCCAGCAGCGCTACCCAGGGCAATGAGCAGTTCTTC.

This clone was seen a handful of times. This rearrangement joins TRBV6-6 to TRBJ2-1, with D tentatively TRBD1 (6 bases). The CDR3 length is 15 residues. Germline CDR1 is MNHNY and CDR2 is SVGAGI (reference sequence). V lost 6 bases to trimming and J lost 4 bases, with 16 bases between them. CDR3 protein: CASSPRDKAYNEQFF. The CDR3, as DNA: TGTGCCAGCAGCCCCCGGGACAAGGCTTACAATGAGCAGTTCTTC.

This clone came up many times. The V call is TRBV15, the J call TRBJ2-1, with TRBD1 matching over 12 bases. After removal of 2 bases from V and 7 bases from J, the junction contained 6 bases not matched to a gene. The CDR3 is made up of 16 amino acids. Per germline, CDR1 LNHNV and CDR2 YYDKDF (reference sequence). CDR3 in DNA: TGTGCCACCAGCAGACCCTGGGACAGGGGGCGAAATGAGCAGTTCTTC. Translated: CATSRPWDRGRNEQFF.

The V and J genes are TRBV29-1 and TRBJ1-1, with TRBD1 as a possible D gene (6 bases). V lost 7 bases to trimming and J lost 0 bases, with 12 bases between them. The CDR3 has 13 residues. Germline lookup yields CDR1 SQVTM and CDR2 ANQGSEA. CDR3 coding DNA: TGCAGCGGTGCGGACAGATTGAACACTGAAGCTTTCTTT. Its protein is CSGADRLNTEAFF.

The chain joins TRBV6-5 to TRBJ1-1, with D possibly being TRBD1 (5 bases). The CDR3 is 14 amino acids. CDR1 MNHEY and CDR2 SVGAGI come from the germline V gene. Trimming stripped 6 bases from V and 4 bases from J, with 15 bases between. In DNA form, the CDR3 reads TGTGCCAGCAGATCAACAACAGACAGCACTGAAGCTTTCTTT. Protein: CASRSTTDSTEAFF.

V and J are TRBV9 and TRBJ2-7, with 8 bases fitting TRBD2. The V gene's germline CDR1 is SGDLS and CDR2 YYNGEE. The junction had 2 bases not matched to a gene; V was cut back by 0 bases and J by 0 bases. CDR3 length: 15 amino acids. The CDR3 sequence: CASSVASGLSYEQYF. In nucleotides, the CDR3 is TGTGCCAGCAGCGTAGCTAGCGGGCTCTCCTACGAGCAGTACTTC.

The chain uses TRBV11-3 and TRBJ2-7, with D possibly TRBD2 on 6 matching bases. Germline V CDR1 and CDR2: SGHNT, YENEEA. The CDR3 spans 12 residues. V gave up 4 bases and J gave up 9 bases, with 13 bases separating them. This CDR3 is CASSSSTGVQYF. DNA of the CDR3: TGTGCCAGCAGCTCCAGCACGGGGGTGCAGTACTTC.

This chain links TRBV10-2 with TRBJ1-6; D is ambiguous. This CDR3 is built from 14 residues. Trimming left V 8 bases short and J 7 bases short, with 15 bases between. Germline CDR1 reads WSHSY; CDR2 reads SAAADI. The CDR3 sequence is CASGEWAENSPLHF. DNA of the CDR3: TGCGCCAGCGGGGAGTGGGCAGAAAATTCACCCCTCCACTTT.

The V call is TRBV5-6, the J call TRBJ1-4; TRBD1 aligns across 10 bases. V shed 3 bases, J shed 4 bases, and the junction held 6 bases outside the gene matches. The CDR3 is 16 residues long. CDR1 is SGHDT, CDR2 YYEEEE, per germline. CDR3 amino acids: CASSWTGTGDNEKLFF. The CDR3, as DNA: TGTGCCAGCAGCTGGACCGGGACAGGGGATAATGAAAAACTGTTTTTT.